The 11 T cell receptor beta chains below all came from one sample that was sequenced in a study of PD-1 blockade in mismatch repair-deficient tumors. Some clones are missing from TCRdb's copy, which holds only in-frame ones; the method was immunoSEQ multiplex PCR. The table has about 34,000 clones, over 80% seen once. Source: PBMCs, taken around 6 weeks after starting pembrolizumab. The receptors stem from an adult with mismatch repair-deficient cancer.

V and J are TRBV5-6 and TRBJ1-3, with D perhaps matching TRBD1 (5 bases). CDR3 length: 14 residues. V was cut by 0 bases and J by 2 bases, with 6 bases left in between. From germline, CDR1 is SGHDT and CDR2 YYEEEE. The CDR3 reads CASSLGGTGNTIYF. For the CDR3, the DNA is TGTGCCAGCAGCTTGGGGGGCACTGGAAACACCATATATTTT.

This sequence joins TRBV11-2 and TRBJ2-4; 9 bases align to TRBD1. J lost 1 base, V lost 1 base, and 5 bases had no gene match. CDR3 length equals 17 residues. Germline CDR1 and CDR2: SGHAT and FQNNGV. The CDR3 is CASSLGDRELAKNIQYF. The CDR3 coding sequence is TGTGCCAGCAGCTTAGGGGACAGGGAATTGGCCAAAAACATTCAGTACTTC.

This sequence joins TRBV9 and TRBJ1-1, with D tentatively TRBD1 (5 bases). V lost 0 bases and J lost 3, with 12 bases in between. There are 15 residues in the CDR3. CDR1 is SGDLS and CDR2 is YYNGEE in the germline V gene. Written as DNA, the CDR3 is TGTGCCAGCAGCGTAGTAGGGCAGGGTGACACTGAAGCTTTCTTT. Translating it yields CASSVVGQGDTEAFF.

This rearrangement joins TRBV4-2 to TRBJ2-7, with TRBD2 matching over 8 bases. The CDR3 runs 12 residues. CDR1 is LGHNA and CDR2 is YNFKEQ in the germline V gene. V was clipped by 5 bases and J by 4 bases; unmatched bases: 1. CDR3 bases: TGTGCCAGCAGCTCGGGAGGGTACGAGCAGTACTTC. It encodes CASSSGGYEQYF.

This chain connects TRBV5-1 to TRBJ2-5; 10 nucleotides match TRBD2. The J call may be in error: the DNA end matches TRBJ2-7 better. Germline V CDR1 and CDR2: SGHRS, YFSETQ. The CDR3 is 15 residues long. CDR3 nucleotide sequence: TGCGCCAGCAGCTTGATTCCAGCGGGAGGGTACGAGCAGTACTTC. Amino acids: CASSLIPAGGYEQYF.

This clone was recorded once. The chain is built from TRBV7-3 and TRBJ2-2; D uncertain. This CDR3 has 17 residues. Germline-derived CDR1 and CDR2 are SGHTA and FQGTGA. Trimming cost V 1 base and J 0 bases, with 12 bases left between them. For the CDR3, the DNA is TGTGCCAGCAGCTTAAGAGGCATTACCTCGAACACCGGGGAGCTGTTTTTT. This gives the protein CASSLRGITSNTGELFF.

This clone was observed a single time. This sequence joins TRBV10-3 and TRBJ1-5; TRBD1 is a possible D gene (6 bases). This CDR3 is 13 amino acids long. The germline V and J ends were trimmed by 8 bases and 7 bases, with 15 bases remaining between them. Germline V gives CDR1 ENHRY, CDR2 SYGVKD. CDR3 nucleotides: TGTGCCATCGGCGAGAACAGGGACCAGCCCCAGCATTTT. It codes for CAIGENRDQPQHF.

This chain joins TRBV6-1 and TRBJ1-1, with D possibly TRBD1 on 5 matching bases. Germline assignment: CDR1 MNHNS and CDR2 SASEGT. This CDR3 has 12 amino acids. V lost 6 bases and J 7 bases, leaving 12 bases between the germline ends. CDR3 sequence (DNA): TGTGCCAGCAGGGGGTACAGGAATGAAGCTTTCTTT. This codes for CASRGYRNEAFF.

CDR3 DNA: TGTGCCAGCAGTAGCCGTAAGGGGCTACAAGAGACCCAGTACTTC. Protein sequence: CASSSRKGLQETQYF. The chain employs TRBV28 and TRBJ2-5; maybe TRBD1 (5 bases). Trimming left V 5 bases short and J 2 bases short, with 15 bases between. The CDR3 runs 15 residues. Germline V gene lookup returns CDR1 MDHEN and CDR2 SYDVKM. Full variable domain (remainder filled in from reference TRBV28 and TRBJ2-5): DVKVTQSSRYLVKRTGEKVFLECVQDMDHENMFWYRQDPGLGLRLIYFSYDVKMKEKGDIPEGYSVSREKKERFSLILESASTNQTSMYLCASSSRKGLQETQYFGPGTRLLVL.

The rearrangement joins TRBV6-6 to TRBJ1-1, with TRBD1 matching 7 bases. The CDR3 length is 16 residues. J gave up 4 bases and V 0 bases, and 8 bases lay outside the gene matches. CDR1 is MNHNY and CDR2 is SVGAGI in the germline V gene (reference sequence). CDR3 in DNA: TGTGCCAGCAGTTACTCCGGCAGGGGGACGGCCACTGAAGCTTTCTTT. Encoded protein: CASSYSGRGTATEAFF.

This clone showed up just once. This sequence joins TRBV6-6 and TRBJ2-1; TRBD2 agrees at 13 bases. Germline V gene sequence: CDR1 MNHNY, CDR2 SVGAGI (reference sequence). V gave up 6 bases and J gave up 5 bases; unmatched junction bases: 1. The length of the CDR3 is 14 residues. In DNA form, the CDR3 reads TGTGCCAGCAGGGGACTAGCGGGGAACAATGAGCAGTTCTTC. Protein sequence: CASRGLAGNNEQFF.